The following is a T cell receptor beta chain sequence with its context. Its antigen is currently not known. There are no base qualities to consult, and no much larger clone falls within one base. Library generation was performed with the immunoSEQ multiplex PCR assay. The source is immuneACCESS, and TCRdb retained only in-frame sequences with V and J called. Part of the clones is not carried over; for the studies checked, unresolved V genes explain less than half of this, and the remainder is unexplained. The sample profile shows over 25,000 clones; approximately 90% of them were found once. Of the sample, 11% is held by the ten largest clones. The data belong to a study of T cell changes during pregnancy in multiple sclerosis (dated by TCRdb to the late 2010s). At the level of the whole study: In women with multiple sclerosis, the researchers looked at how the T cell repertoire shifted as pregnancy progressed.

The CDR3 numbers 13 residues from cysteine through phenylalanine. Only the CDR3 DNA stays, 39 bases, in frame from base 1. CDR1 and CDR2 are drawn from the germline V gene: SGDLS, YYNGEE. Here V drops 5 bases and J drops 8 bases, and the junction holds 9 bases not matched to any gene. Sequenced material: CD8+ T cells from peripheral blood mononuclear cells, taken in the third trimester of pregnancy. The TCR originated in a female donor with multiple sclerosis, enrolled in a pregnancy study. The chain is made from TRBV9 and TRBJ1-2; TRBD1 lines up with 7 middle nucleotides. This receptor has the CDR3 CASSPTGVGGYTF. The nucleotides read TGTGCCAGCAGTCCTACAGGGGTCGGGGGCTACACCTTC.